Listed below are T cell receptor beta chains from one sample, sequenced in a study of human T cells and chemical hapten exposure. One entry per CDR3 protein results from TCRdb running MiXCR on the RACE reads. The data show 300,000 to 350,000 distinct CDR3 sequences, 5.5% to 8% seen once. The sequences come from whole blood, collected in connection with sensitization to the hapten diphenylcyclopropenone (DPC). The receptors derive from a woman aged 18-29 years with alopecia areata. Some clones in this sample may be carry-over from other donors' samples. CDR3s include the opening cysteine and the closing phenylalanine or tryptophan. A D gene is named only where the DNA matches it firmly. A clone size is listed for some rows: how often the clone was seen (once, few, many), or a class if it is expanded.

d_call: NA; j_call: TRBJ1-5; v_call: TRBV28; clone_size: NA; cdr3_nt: TGTGCCAGCAGTTCTTCAGCCGATTTTCACAATCAGCCCCAGCATTTT; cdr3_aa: CASSSSADFHNQPQHF
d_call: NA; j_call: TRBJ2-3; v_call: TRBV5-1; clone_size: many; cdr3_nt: TGCGCCAGCAGCTTGAATCCAACTCTCACAGATACGCAGTATTTT; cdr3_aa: CASSLNPTLTDTQYF
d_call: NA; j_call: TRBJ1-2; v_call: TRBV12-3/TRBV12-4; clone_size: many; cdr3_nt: TGTGCCAGCAGTTTAGTTTCGGGGACCGGCTATGGCTATGGCTACACCTTC; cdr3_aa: CASSLVSGTGYGYGYTF
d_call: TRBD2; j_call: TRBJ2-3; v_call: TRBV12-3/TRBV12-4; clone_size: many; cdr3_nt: TGTGCCAGCAGTACTAGCGCTAGCACAGATACGCAGTATTTT; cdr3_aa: CASSTSASTDTQYF
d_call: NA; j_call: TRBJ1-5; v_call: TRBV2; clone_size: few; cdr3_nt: TGTGCCAGCAGTGAAGAATTAGTGAATCAGCCCCAGCATTTT; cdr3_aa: CASSEELVNQPQHF
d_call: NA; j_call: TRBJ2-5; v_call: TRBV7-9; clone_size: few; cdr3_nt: TGTGCCAGCAGCTCTGTCCGGGAGTTGATGGAGACCCAGTACTTC; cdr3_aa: CASSSVRELMETQYF
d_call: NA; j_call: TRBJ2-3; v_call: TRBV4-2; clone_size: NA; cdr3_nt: TGTGCCAGCAGCCAAGTAAGAGCGGTCAGCACAGATACGCAGTATTTT; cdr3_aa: CASSQVRAVSTDTQYF
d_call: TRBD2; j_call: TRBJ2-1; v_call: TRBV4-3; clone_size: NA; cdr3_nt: TGCGCCAGCAGCCAAGATTATTCTAGCGGGGTTCCTTCCCCGCTCTTC; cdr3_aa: CASSQDYSSGVPSPLF
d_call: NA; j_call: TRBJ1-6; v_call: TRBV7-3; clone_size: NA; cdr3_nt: TGTGCCAGCAGCTTAACTGCCGGATCTGGGGTCAGATCACCCCTCCACTTT; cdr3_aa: CASSLTAGSGVRSPLHF
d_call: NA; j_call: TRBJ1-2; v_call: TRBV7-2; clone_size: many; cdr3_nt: TGTGCCAGCAGCTTAGCCAGGGAGGTCGGTGGCTACACCTTC; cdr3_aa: CASSLAREVGGYTF
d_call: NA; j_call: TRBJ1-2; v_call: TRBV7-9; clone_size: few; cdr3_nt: TGTGCCAGCAGCTCTAACAAGTATGGCTACACCTTC; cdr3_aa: CASSSNKYGYTF
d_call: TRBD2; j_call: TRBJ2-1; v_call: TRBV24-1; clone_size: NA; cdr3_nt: TGTGCCACCACCGGGGGGACGGATGAGCAGTTCTTC; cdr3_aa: CATTGGTDEQFF
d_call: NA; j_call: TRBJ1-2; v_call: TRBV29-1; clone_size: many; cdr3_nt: TGCAGCGTTGAACTTTCCAACAACCCAAACTATGGCTACACCTTC; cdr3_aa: CSVELSNNPNYGYTF
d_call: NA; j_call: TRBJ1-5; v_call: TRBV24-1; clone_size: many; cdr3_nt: TGTGCCACCAGTGATTCAGGGCATTGGAATCAGCCCCAGCATTTT; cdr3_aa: CATSDSGHWNQPQHF
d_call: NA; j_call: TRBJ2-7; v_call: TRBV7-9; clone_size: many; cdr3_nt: TGTGCCAGCAGCTTAGCCCGGGCCCCATGGGAGCAGTACTTC; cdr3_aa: CASSLARAPWEQYF
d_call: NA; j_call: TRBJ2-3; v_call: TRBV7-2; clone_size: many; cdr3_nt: TGTGCCAGCAGCTTAAACCAGGGGAGCACAGATACGCAGTATTTT; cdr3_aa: CASSLNQGSTDTQYF
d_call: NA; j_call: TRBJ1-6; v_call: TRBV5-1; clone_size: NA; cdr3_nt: TGCGCCAGCAGCTTGAGCGGGGGCGTTGATAATTCACCCCTCCACTTT; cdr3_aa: CASSLSGGVDNSPLHF
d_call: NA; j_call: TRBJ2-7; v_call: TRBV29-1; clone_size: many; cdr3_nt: TGCAGCGTTGGACAGGGAGGCGAGCAGTACTTC; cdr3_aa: CSVGQGGEQYF
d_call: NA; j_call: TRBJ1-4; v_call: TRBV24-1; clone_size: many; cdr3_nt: TGTGCCACCGGAGGATGGGGAAACGGGGATGAAAAACTGTTTTTT; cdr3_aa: CATGGWGNGDEKLFF
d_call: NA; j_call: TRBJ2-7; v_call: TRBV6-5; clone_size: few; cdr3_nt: TGTGCCAGCAATCAGGGTAGGGGAAGCTCCTACGAGCAGTACTTC; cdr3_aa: CASNQGRGSSYEQYF
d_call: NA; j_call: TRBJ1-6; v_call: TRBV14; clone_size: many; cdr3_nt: TGTGCCAGCAGCCAAGAAACGGGGAGGGGCACCCCTTCTTCGCATTCACCCCTCCACTTT; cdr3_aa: CASSQETGRGTPSSHSPLHF
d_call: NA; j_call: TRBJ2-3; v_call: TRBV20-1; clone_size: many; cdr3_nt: TGCAGTGCCCGACTATTAAGCACAGATACGCAGTATTTT; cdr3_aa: CSARLLSTDTQYF
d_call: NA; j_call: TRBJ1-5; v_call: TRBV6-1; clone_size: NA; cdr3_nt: TGTGCCAGCAGTGAATACGGGACAAAACGGGAACCCCAGCATTTT; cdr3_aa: CASSEYGTKREPQHF
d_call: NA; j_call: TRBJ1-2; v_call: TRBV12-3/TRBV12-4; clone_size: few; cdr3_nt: TGTGCCAGCTCCCTCAGGGATCCTAACTATGGCTACACCTTC; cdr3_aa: CASSLRDPNYGYTF
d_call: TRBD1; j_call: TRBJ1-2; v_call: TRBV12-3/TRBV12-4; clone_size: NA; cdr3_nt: TGTGCCAGTGGGACAGGCTATGGCTACACCTTC; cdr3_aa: CASGTGYGYTF
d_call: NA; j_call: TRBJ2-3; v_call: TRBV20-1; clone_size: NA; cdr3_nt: TGCAGTGCCGGGGTAGCCCACCGTAGCACAGATACGCAGTATTTT; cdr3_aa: CSAGVAHRSTDTQYF
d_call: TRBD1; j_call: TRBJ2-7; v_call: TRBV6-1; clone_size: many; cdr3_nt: TGTGCCAGCAGTGACTCGACAGGGGGCAAGTACTTC; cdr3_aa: CASSDSTGGKYF
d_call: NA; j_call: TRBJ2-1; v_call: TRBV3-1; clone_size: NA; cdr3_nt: TGTGCCAGCAGCCAAGAAGGGTCTAGTAATGAGCAGTTCTTC; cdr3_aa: CASSQEGSSNEQFF
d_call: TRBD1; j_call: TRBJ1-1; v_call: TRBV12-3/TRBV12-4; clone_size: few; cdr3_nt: TGTGCCAGCAGTTTGGACAGGGGGATGAACACTGAAGCTTTCTTT; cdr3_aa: CASSLDRGMNTEAFF
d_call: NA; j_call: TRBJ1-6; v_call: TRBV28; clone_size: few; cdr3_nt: TGTGCCAGCAGTTTCCAGGGTCTCTATAATTCACCCCTCCACTTT; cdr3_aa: CASSFQGLYNSPLHF
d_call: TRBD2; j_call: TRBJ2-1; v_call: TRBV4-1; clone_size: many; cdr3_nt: TGCGCCAGCAGCCAAGGAGCGGGAGGTAGGGATGAGCAGTTCTTC; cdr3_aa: CASSQGAGGRDEQFF
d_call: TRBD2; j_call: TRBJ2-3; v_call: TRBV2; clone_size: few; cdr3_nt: TGTGCCAGCACTGTGACTAGCGGGGCAACAGATACGCAGTATTTT; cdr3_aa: CASTVTSGATDTQYF
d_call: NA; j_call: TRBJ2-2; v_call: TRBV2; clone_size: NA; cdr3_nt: TGTGCCAGCAGGGAGGGAACCGGGGAGCTGTTTTTT; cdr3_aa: CASREGTGELFF
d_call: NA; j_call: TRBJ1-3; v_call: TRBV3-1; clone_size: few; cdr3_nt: TGTGCCAGCAGCCAAGATCGGGTTTTTGGAAACACCATATATTTT; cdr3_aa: CASSQDRVFGNTIYF
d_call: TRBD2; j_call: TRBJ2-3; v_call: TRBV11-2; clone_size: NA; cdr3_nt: TGTGCCAGCAGTCGAGGGGGACTAGCGGGAATTGGCACAGATACGCAGTATTTT; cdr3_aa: CASSRGGLAGIGTDTQYF